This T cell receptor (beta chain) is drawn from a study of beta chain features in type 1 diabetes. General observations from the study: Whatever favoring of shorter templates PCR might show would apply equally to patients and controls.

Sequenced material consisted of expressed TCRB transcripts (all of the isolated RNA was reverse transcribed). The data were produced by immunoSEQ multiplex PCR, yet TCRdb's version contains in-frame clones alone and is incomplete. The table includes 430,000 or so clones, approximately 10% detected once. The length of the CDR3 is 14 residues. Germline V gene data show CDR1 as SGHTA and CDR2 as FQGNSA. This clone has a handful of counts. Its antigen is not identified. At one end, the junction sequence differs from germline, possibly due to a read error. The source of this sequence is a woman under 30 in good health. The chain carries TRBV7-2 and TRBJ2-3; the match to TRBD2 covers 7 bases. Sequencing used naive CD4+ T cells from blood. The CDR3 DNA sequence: TGTGCCAGCAGCTTACAGACTAGCAGAGATACGCAGTATTTT. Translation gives CASSLQTSRDTQYF.